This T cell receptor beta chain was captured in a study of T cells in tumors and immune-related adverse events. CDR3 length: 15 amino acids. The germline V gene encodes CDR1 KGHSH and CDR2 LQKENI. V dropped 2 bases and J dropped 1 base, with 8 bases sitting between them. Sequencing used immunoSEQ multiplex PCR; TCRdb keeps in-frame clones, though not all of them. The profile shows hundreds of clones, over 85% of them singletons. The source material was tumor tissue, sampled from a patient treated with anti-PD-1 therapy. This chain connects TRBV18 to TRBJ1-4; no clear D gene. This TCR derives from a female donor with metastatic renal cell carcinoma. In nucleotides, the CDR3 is TGTGCCAGCTCACCAGGGCGGCGAACTAATGAAAAACTGTTTTTT. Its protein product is CASSPGRRTNEKLFF.